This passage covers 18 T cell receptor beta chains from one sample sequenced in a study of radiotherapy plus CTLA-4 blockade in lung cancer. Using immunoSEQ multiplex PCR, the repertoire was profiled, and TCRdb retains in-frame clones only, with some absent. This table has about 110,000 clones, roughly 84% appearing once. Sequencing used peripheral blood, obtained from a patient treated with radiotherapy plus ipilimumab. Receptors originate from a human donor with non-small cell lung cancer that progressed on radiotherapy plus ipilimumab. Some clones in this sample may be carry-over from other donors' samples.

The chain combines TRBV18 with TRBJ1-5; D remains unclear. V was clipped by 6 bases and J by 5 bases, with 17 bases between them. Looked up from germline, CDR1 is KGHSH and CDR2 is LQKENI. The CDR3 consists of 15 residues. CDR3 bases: TGTGCCAGCTCGCCCACCTTGGCCGGGGATCAGCCCCAGCATTTT. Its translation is CASSPTLAGDQPQHF. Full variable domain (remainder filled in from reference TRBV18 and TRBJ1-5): NAGVMQNPRHLVRRRGQEARLRCSPMKGHSHVYWYRQLPEEGLKFMVYLQKENIIDESGMPKERFSAEFPKEGPSILRIQQVVRGDSAAYFCASSPTLAGDQPQHFGDGTRLSIL.

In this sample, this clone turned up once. CDR3 region: CASSVANPVGELFF. The CDR3 coding sequence is TGTGCCAGCAGCGTAGCAAACCCGGTCGGGGAGCTGTTTTTT. The chain joins TRBV9 to TRBJ2-2; D ambiguous. CDR3 length: 14 amino acids. Per the germline V gene, CDR1 is SGDLS and CDR2 is YYNGEE. Trimming cost V 0 bases and J 7 bases, with 10 bases left between them.

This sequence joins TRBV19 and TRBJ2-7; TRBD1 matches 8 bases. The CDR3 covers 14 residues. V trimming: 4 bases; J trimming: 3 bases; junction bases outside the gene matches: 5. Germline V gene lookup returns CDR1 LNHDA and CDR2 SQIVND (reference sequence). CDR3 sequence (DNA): TGTGCCAGTAGTAGGGGACAGGAGGTCTACGAGCAGTACTTC. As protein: CASSRGQEVYEQYF.

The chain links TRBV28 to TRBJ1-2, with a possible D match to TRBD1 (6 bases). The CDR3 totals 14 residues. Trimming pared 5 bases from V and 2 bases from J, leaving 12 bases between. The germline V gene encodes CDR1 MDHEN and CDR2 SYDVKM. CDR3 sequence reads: CASSSAGANYGYTF. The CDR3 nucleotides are TGTGCCAGCAGTAGTGCGGGGGCAAACTATGGCTACACCTTC.

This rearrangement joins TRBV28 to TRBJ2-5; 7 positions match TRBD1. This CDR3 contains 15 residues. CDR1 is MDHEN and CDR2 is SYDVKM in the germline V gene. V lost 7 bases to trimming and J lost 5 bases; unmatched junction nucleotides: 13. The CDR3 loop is CASKNTGVYSETQYF. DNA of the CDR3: TGTGCCAGCAAAAACACAGGGGTGTACTCGGAGACCCAGTACTTC.

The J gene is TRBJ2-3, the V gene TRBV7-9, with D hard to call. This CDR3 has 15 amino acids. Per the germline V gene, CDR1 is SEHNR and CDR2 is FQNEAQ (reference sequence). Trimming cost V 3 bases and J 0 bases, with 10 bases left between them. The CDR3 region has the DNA TGTGCCAGCAGCTTCGGAGCGTCTAGCACAGATACGCAGTATTTT. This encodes CASSFGASSTDTQYF.

CDR3 coding DNA: TGTGCCAGCAGCTTGAGGCCGGGGGGGAAGGAGCAGTACTTC. It is translated as CASSLRPGGKEQYF. J is TRBJ2-7 and V is TRBV11-1, with 8 bases matching TRBD2. Germline V lookup: CDR1 SGHAT, CDR2 FQDESV (reference sequence). V lost 3 bases to trimming and J lost 7 bases; unmatched junction nucleotides: 8. The CDR3 length is 14 residues.

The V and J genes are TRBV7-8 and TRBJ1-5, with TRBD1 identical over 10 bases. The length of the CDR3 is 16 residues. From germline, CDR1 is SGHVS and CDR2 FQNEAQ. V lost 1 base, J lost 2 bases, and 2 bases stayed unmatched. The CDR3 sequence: CASSLGGTGGNQPQHF. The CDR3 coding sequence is TGTGCCAGCAGCTTAGGGGGGACAGGGGGCAATCAGCCCCAGCATTTT.

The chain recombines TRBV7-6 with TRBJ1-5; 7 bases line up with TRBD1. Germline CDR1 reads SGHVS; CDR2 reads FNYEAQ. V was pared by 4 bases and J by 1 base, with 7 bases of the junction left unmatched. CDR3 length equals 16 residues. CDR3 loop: CASSSRTGGSNQPQHF. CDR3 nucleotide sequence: TGTGCCAGCAGCTCACGGACAGGAGGGAGCAATCAGCCCCAGCATTTT.

The chain's CDR3 is CASSFYPGRGADTQYF. The CDR3 DNA reads TGTGCCAGCAGTTTCTATCCTGGTCGGGGGGCAGATACGCAGTATTTT. The V and J genes are TRBV27 and TRBJ2-3; 7 positions agree with TRBD2. CDR1 MNHEY and CDR2 SMNVEV come from the germline V gene (reference sequence). The CDR3 length is 16 residues. After removal of 3 bases from V and 4 bases from J, the junction contained 10 bases not matched to a gene.

CDR3 in amino acids: CASGGRQGGGNQPQHF. The CDR3 DNA is TGTGCCAGTGGTGGAAGACAGGGCGGGGGCAATCAGCCCCAGCATTTT. The gene calls are TRBV19 and TRBJ1-5; 7 bases align to TRBD1. CDR1 and CDR2 from the germline V gene are LNHDA and SQIVND (reference sequence). The CDR3 extends over 16 amino acids. J lost 2 bases, V lost 8 bases, and 12 bases had no gene match.

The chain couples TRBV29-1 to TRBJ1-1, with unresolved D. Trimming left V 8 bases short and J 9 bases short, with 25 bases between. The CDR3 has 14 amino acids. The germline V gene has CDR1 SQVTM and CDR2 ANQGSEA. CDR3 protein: CSSENGGSAPKAFF. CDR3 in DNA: TGCAGCTCCGAGAACGGCGGGTCCGCGCCGAAAGCTTTCTTT.

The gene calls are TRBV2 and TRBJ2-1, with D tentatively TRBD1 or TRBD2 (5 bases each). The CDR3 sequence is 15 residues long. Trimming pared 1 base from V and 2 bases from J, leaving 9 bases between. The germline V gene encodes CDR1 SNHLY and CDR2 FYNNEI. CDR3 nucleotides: TGTGCCAGCAGTGAAGGGTGGGGGACCTACAATGAGCAGTTCTTC. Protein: CASSEGWGTYNEQFF.

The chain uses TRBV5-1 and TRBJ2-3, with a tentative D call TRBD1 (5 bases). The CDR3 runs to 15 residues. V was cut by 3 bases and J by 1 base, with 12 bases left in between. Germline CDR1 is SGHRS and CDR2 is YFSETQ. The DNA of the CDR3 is TGCGCCAGCAGCTACACAGGAAGGGGCACAGATACGCAGTATTTT. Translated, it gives CASSYTGRGTDTQYF.

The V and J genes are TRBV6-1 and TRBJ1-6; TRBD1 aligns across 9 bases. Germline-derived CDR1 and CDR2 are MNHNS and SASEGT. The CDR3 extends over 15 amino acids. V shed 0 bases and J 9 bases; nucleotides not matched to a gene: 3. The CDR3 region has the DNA TGTGCCAGCAGTGAAGCGGGGACAGGGCCTTCACCCCTCCACTTT. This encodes CASSEAGTGPSPLHF.

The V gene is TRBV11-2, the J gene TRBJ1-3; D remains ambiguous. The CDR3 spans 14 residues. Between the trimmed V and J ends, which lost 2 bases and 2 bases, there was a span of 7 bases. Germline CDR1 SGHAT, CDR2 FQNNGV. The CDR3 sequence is CASSLPSAGNTIYF. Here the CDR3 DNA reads TGTGCCAGCAGCTTACCCAGCGCTGGAAACACCATATATTTT.

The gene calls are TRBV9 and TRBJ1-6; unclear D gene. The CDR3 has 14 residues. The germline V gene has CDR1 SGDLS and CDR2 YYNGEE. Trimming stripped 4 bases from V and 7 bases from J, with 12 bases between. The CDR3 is CASSPREGNSPLHF. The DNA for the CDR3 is TGTGCCAGCAGCCCAAGGGAAGGCAATTCACCCCTCCACTTT.

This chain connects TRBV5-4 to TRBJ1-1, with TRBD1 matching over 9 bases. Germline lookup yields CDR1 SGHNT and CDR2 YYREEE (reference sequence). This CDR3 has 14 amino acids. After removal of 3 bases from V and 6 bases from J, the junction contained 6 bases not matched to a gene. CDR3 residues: CASSWGQGGPEAFF. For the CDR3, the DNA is TGTGCCAGCAGCTGGGGACAGGGTGGGCCTGAAGCTTTCTTT.